The sequence of this T cell receptor (beta chain) was determined in a study of OX40 agonist ivuxolimab in advanced cancers. Study-level background: Every 2 weeks, patients got intravenous ivuxolimab at one of six dose levels (0.01-10 mg/kg). The dose-escalation cohort was over 65% male, with a mean age of around 60 years, ranging roughly 20 to 90.

Overall study results and limits: The CD4+ and CD8+ T cells in the blood had expanded clonally by week 6 at 0.1 to 3.0 mg/kg.

A word on this clone: Its antigen is unknown.

CDR1 is SGDLS, CDR2 YYNGEE, per germline. The CDR3 runs to 12 residues. Trimming pared 3 bases from V and 5 bases from J, leaving 3 bases between. TCRdb keeps only in-frame clones here, not all; method: immunoSEQ multiplex PCR. The sample has 60,000 to 65,000 clones; 80% to 90% are singletons. This chain connects TRBV9 to TRBJ1-6; no firm D call. This TCR was sampled from an adult with an advanced solid tumor such as melanoma, head and neck, liver or kidney cancer. The starting material was CD4+ or CD8+ T cells sorted from blood, obtained in a trial of the OX40 agonist ivuxolimab. The CDR3 loop reads CASSADNSPLHF. Written as DNA, the CDR3 is TGTGCCAGCAGCGCCGATAATTCACCCCTCCACTTT.